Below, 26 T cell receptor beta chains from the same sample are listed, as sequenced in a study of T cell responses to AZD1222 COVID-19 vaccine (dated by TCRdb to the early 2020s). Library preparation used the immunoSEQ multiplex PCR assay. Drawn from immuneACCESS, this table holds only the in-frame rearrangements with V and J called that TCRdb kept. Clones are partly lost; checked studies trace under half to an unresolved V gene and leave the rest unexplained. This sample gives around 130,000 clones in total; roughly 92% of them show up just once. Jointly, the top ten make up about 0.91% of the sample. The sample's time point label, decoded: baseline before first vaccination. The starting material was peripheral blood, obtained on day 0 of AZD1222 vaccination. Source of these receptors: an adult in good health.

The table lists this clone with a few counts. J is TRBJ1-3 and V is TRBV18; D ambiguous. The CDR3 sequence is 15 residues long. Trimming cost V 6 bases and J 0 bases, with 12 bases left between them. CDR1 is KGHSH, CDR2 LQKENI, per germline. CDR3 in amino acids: CASSQATFSGNTIYF. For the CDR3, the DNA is TGTGCCAGCTCGCAAGCGACCTTCTCTGGAAACACCATATATTTT.

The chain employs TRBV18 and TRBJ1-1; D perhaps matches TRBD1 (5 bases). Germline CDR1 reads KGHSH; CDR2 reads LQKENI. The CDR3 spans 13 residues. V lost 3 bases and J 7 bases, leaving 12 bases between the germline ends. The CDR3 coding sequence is TGTGCCAGCTCACCGGACCGAACAGGTGAAGCTTTCTTT. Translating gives CASSPDRTGEAFF.

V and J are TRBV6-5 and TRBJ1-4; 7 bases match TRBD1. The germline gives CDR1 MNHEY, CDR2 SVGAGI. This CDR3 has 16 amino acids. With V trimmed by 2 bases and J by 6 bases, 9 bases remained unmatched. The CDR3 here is CASSYHLTGRDEKLFF. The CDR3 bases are TGTGCCAGCAGTTACCATCTGACAGGGAGGGATGAAAAACTGTTTTTT.

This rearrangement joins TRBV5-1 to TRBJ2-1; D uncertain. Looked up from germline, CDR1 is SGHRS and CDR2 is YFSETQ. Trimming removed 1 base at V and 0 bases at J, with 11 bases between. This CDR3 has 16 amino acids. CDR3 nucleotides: TGCGCCAGCAGCTTGTTTTCGGCTACCTCCTACAATGAGCAGTTCTTC. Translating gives CASSLFSATSYNEQFF.

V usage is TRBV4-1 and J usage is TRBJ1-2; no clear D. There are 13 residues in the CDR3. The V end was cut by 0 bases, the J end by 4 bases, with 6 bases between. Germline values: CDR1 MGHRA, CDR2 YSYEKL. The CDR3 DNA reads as TGCGCCAGCAGCCAAGAGGGAAGCTATGGCTACACCTTC. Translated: CASSQEGSYGYTF.

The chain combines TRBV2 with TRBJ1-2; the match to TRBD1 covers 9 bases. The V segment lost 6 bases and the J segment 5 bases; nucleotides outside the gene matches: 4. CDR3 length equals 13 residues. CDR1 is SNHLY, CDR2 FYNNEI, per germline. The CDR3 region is CASRDRGWYGYTF. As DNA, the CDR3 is TGTGCCAGCAGGGACAGGGGATGGTATGGCTACACCTTC.

As DNA, the CDR3 is TGTGCCAGTAGTTCCCCCTTGAGGGTTGTGAACACTGAAGCTTTCTTT. Amino acids: CASSSPLRVVNTEAFF. The genes are TRBV19 and TRBJ1-1; no reliable D call. Trimming took 5 bases from V and 0 from J, leaving 16 bases between them. Germline loops: CDR1 LNHDA, CDR2 SQIVND (reference sequence). The CDR3 has 16 amino acids. Variable domain in full (rest from reference TRBV19 and TRBJ1-1): DGGITQSPKYLFRKEGQNVTLSCEQNLNHDAMYWYRQDPGQGLRLIYYSQIVNDFQKGDIAEGYSVSREKKESFPLTVTSAQKNPTAFYLCASSSPLRVVNTEAFFGQGTRLTVV.

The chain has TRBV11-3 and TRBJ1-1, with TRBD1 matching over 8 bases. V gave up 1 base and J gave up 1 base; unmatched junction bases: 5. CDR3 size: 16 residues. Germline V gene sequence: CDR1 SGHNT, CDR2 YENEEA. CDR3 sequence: CASSLGAGTGNTEAFF. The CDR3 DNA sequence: TGTGCCAGCAGCTTAGGGGCCGGGACAGGGAACACTGAAGCTTTCTTT.

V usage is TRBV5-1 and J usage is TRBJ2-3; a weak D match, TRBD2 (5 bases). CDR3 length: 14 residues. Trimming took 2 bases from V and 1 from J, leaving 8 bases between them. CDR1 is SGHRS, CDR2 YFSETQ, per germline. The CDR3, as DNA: TGCGCCAGCAGCTTTATGGGAGGCACAGATACGCAGTATTTT. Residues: CASSFMGGTDTQYF.

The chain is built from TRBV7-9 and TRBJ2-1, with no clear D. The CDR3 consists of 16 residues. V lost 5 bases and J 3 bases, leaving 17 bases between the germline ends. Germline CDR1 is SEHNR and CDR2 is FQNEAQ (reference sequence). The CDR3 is CASSTRGNSLYNEQFF. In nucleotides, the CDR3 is TGTGCCAGCAGCACAAGAGGTAACAGCCTCTACAATGAGCAGTTCTTC.

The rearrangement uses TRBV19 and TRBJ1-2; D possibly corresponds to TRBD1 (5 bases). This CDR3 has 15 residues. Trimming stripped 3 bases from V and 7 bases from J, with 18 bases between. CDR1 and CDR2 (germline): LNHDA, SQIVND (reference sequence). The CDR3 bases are TGTGCCAGTAGTATCTTGGCGGCAACAGGAACTGGCTACACCTTC. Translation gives CASSILAATGTGYTF.

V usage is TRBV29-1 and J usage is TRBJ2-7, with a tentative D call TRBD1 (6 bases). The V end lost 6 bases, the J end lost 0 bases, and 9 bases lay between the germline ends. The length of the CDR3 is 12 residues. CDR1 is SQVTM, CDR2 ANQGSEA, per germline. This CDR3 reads CSVGHLSYEQYF. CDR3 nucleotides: TGCAGCGTGGGACACCTCTCCTACGAGCAGTACTTC.

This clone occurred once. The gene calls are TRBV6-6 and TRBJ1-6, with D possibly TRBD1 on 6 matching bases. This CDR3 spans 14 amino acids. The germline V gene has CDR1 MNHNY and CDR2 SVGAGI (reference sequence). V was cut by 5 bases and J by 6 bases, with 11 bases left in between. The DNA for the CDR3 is TGTGCCAGCAGTCTGGGGGCCTCTAATTCACCCCTCCACTTT. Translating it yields CASSLGASNSPLHF.

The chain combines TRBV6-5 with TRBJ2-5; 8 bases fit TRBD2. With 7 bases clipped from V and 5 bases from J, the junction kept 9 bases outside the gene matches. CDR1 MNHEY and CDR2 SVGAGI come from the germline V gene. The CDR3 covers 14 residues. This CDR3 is CASNAPRLAETQYF. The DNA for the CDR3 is TGTGCCAGCAACGCCCCTCGACTAGCGGAGACCCAGTACTTC.

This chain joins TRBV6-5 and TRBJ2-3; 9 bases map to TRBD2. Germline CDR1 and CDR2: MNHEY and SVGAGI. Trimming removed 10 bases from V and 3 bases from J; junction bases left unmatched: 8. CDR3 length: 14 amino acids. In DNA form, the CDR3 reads TGTGCCACCCAATGGCGGGGGGGAACAGATACGCAGTATTTT. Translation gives CATQWRGGTDTQYF.

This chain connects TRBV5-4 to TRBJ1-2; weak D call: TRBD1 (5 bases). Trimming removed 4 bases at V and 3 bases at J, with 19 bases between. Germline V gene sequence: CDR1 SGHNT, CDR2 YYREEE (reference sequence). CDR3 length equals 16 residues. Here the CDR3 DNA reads TGTGCCAGCAGCGCCTTTGGGGGAGGGTGGGACTATGGCTACACCTTC. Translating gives CASSAFGGGWDYGYTF.

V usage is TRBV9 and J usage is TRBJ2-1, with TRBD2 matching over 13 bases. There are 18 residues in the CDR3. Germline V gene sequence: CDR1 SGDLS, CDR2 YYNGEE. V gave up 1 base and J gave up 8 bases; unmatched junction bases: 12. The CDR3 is CASSVRISGLAGIHEQFF. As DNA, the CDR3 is TGTGCCAGCAGCGTAAGAATATCGGGACTAGCGGGAATACATGAGCAGTTCTTC.

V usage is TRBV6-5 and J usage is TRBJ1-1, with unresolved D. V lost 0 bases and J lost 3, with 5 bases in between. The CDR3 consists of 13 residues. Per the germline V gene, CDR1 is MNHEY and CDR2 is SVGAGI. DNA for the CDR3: TGTGCCAGCAGTTACTCGTTATACACTGAAGCTTTCTTT. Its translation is CASSYSLYTEAFF.

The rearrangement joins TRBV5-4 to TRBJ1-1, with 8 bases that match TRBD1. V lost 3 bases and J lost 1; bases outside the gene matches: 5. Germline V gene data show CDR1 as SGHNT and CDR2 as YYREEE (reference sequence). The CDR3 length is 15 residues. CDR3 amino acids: CASSSKQGGNTEAFF. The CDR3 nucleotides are TGTGCCAGCAGCTCTAAACAGGGGGGGAACACTGAAGCTTTCTTT.

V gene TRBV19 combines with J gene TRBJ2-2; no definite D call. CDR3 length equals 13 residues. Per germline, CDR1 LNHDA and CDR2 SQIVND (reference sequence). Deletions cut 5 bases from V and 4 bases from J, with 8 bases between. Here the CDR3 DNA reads TGTGCCAGTAGTCTCCTAGTCACCGGGGAGCTGTTTTTT. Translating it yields CASSLLVTGELFF.

The CDR3 DNA sequence: TGTGCCAGCAGTCGGGACGGAGGAGGATTGCCCCAGCATTTT. Its translation is CASSRDGGGLPQHF. The chain recombines TRBV7-9 with TRBJ1-5; maybe TRBD1 (5 bases). The length of the CDR3 is 14 residues. V lost 6 bases and J 9 bases, leaving 18 bases between the germline ends. Germline V gives CDR1 SEHNR, CDR2 FQNEAQ (reference sequence).

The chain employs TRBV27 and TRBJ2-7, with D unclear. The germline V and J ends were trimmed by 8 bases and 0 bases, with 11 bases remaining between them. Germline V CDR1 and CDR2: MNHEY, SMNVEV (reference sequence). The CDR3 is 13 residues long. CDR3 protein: CASGIGSSYEQYF. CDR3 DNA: TGTGCCAGCGGCATAGGGTCCTCCTACGAGCAGTACTTC.

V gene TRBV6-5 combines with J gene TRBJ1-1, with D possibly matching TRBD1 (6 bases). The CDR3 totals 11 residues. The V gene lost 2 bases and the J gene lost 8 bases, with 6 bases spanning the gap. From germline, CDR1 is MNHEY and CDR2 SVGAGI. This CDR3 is CASSYTGEAFF. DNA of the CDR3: TGTGCCAGCAGTTACACAGGGGAAGCTTTCTTT.

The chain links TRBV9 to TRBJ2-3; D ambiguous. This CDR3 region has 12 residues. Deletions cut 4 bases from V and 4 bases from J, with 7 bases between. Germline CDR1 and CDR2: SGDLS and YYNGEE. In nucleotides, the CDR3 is TGTGCCAGCAGCCTCCGAGCAGATACGCAGTATTTT. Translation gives CASSLRADTQYF.

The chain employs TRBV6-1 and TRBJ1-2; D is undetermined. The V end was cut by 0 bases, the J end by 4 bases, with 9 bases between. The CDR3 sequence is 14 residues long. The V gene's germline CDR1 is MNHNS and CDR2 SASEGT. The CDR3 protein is CASSEALRSYGYTF. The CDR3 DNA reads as TGTGCCAGCAGTGAAGCGCTTCGGAGCTATGGCTACACCTTC.

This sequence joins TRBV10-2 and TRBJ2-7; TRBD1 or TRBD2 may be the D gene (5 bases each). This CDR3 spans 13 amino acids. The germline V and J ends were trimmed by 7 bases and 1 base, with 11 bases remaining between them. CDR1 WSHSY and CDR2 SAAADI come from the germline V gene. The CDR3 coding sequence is TGCGCCAGCATTGGGACGGAGTCCTACGAGCAGTACTTC. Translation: CASIGTESYEQYF.